One sample yielded the 24 T cell receptor beta chains listed below, sequenced in a study of cytomegalovirus exposure and HLA in healthy donors. 13 Jbeta primers and 60 Vbeta primers were used for the PCR. The method was immunoSEQ multiplex PCR; TCRdb's version includes in-frame clones alone and lacks a portion of them. The sample includes about 180,000 clones, 70% to 80% of them seen just once. Sequenced material: PBMCs. The receptors were sampled from a man aged 55 to 70 in good health and CMV-seronegative.

A word on this clone: Other nucleotide sequences in the sample specify the same CDR3. The V gene is TRBV7-3, the J gene TRBJ2-7; 7 bases are a match to TRBD2. The CDR3 runs to 13 residues. The J segment lost 3 bases and the V segment lost 3 bases, leaving 2 bases of the junction unmatched. In germline, CDR1 is SGHTA, CDR2 FQGTGA. The CDR3 DNA sequence: TGTGCCAGCAGCTTTGGGGGGGGCTACGAGCAGTACTTC. Amino acids: CASSFGGGYEQYF.

This rearrangement joins TRBV5-1 to TRBJ1-2, with unresolved D. Trimming stripped 4 bases from V and 8 bases from J, with 9 bases between. Per the germline V gene, CDR1 is SGHRS and CDR2 is YFSETQ. The length of the CDR3 is 11 residues. CDR3 sequence reads: CASSGSRGYTF. CDR3 bases: TGCGCCAGCAGCGGGAGTCGGGGCTACACCTTC.

This clone was detected once. CDR3 coding DNA: TGTGCCAGCAGTGAAGCGCTTCTTCCACAGGCTGAAGCTTTCTTT. This encodes CASSEALLPQAEAFF. V usage is TRBV2 and J usage is TRBJ1-1; TRBD1 might be the D (5 bases). From germline, CDR1 is SNHLY and CDR2 FYNNEI. The CDR3 covers 15 residues. Trimming stripped 0 bases from V and 6 bases from J, with 14 bases between.

The genes are TRBV6-5 and TRBJ2-7; D might be TRBD1 (7 bases). CDR1 and CDR2 (germline): MNHEY, SVGAGI. The CDR3 spans 15 residues. V lost 2 bases and J lost 2, with 13 bases in between. The CDR3 nucleotides are TGTGCCAGCAGTTACGGAGGGGGCCCTGCCTACGAGCAGTACTTC. Translated, it gives CASSYGGGPAYEQYF.

A single count supports this clone. The rearrangement uses TRBV7-2 and TRBJ2-1, with 10 bases matching TRBD2. The CDR3 is made up of 15 amino acids. CDR1 SGHTA and CDR2 FQGNSA come from the germline V gene. V was clipped by 5 bases and J by 6 bases; unmatched bases: 7. CDR3 protein: CASSPAASGSNEQFF. The CDR3 DNA is TGTGCCAGCAGCCCAGCGGCTAGCGGGAGCAATGAGCAGTTCTTC.

V gene TRBV9 combines with J gene TRBJ2-3; 9 bases line up with TRBD2. Germline assignment: CDR1 SGDLS and CDR2 YYNGEE. V shed 2 bases and J 5 bases; nucleotides not matched to a gene: 6. This CDR3 spans 15 amino acids. Written as DNA, the CDR3 is TGTGCCAGCAGCGTGGGCGGGGGGGCCCTAGATACGCAGTATTTT. It is translated as CASSVGGGALDTQYF.

The chain joins TRBV27 to TRBJ1-5; possible D gene TRBD1, 6 bases. Trimming cost V 4 bases and J 0 bases, with 13 bases left between them. CDR1 and CDR2 (germline): MNHEY, SMNVEV (reference sequence). This CDR3 region has 16 residues. CDR3 sequence: CASSSIPGVSNQPQHF. The CDR3 coding sequence is TGTGCCAGCAGTTCTATCCCAGGGGTTAGCAATCAGCCCCAGCATTTT.

The V call is TRBV27, the J call TRBJ2-1; 7 bases are shared with TRBD2. The length of the CDR3 is 17 residues. Losses at the gene ends were 5 bases for V and 7 bases for J; bases not matched to a gene: 17. The germline V gene encodes CDR1 MNHEY and CDR2 SMNVEV (reference sequence). CDR3 sequence: CASSPSAGTPGGNEQFF. The CDR3 nucleotides are TGTGCCAGCAGTCCTTCGGCCGGGACCCCGGGGGGAAATGAGCAGTTCTTC.

The chain couples TRBV5-1 to TRBJ2-2; D remains unclear. The CDR3 runs to 14 residues. In germline, CDR1 is SGHRS, CDR2 YFSETQ. V was cut by 0 bases and J by 5 bases, with 8 bases left in between. In DNA form, the CDR3 reads TGCGCCAGCAGCTTGGAGCACTTAACCGGGGAGCTGTTTTTT. Its protein is CASSLEHLTGELFF.

This clone showed up just once. The chain combines TRBV7-6 with TRBJ1-5, with TRBD1 matching over 8 bases. Germline loops: CDR1 SGHVS, CDR2 FNYEAQ. The CDR3 is made up of 15 amino acids. V lost 5 bases, J lost 2 bases, and 5 bases stayed unmatched. The CDR3 bases are TGTGCCAGCAGCCGCACAGGGGGAGGCAATCAGCCCCAGCATTTT. Protein: CASSRTGGGNQPQHF.

V usage is TRBV21-1 and J usage is TRBJ2-3; whether TRBD2, the table's D call, matches the DNA was not checked. TRBV21-1 is an annotated pseudogene. The CDR3 contains 16 residues. CDR3: CASSPSVGGETDTQYF. The CDR3 coding sequence is TGTGCCAGCAGCCCCTCGGTGGGAGGGGAGACAGATACGCAGTATTTT.

The chain employs TRBV11-2 and TRBJ1-1; 9 bases agree with TRBD1. V shed 7 bases, J shed 5 bases, and the junction held 11 bases outside the gene matches. Germline loops: CDR1 SGHAT, CDR2 FQNNGV. CDR3 length equals 15 residues. The CDR3 loop reads CASNYAGTGRTEAFF. In DNA, the CDR3 is TGTGCCAGCAATTACGCCGGGACAGGGAGGACTGAAGCTTTCTTT.

The V call is TRBV6-6, the J call TRBJ1-1; D unclear. Per germline, CDR1 MNHNY and CDR2 SVGAGI (reference sequence). This CDR3 is built from 13 residues. Trimming took off 5 bases at V and 9 bases at J, with 16 bases between the two ends. CDR3 coding DNA: TGTGCCAGCAGTGTGAAGGTAGGGAGTAAAGCTTTCTTT. This codes for CASSVKVGSKAFF.

The chain links TRBV14 to TRBJ2-1; maybe TRBD1 (6 bases). The CDR3 length is 15 residues. From germline, CDR1 is SGHDN and CDR2 FVKESK. The V end was cut by 1 base, the J end by 5 bases, with 12 bases between. CDR3 nucleotide sequence: TGTGCCAGCAGCCAAGTCCAGGGGATCCACAATGAGCAGTTCTTC. Translating it yields CASSQVQGIHNEQFF.

The chain employs TRBV19 and TRBJ1-4; maybe TRBD1 (6 bases). The CDR3 has 14 residues. The V end was cut by 3 bases, the J end by 7 bases, with 12 bases between. Germline V gene lookup returns CDR1 LNHDA and CDR2 SQIVND (reference sequence). The CDR3 sequence is CASSMQGPGEKLFF. The CDR3 DNA sequence: TGTGCCAGTAGTATGCAGGGGCCTGGTGAAAAACTGTTTTTT.

The chain has TRBV19 and TRBJ1-1, with D possibly TRBD1 on 5 matching bases. Trimming took off 4 bases at V and 5 bases at J, with 11 bases between the two ends. The germline CDR1 and CDR2 sequences are LNHDA and SQIVND (reference sequence). This CDR3 has 13 residues. DNA for the CDR3: TGTGCCAGTAGTACGGGAGGGGTGACTGAAGCTTTCTTT. Its translation: CASSTGGVTEAFF. Combining the CDR3 with reference TRBV19 and TRBJ1-1 gives the whole variable domain DGGITQSPKYLFRKEGQNVTLSCEQNLNHDAMYWYRQDPGQGLRLIYYSQIVNDFQKGDIAEGYSVSREKKESFPLTVTSAQKNPTAFYLCASSTGGVTEAFFGQGTRLTVV.

Here the CDR3 DNA reads TGTGCCAGCAGTCCCCCCCGCGGGACCACGTACGAGCAGTACTTC. As protein: CASSPPRGTTYEQYF. This chain joins TRBV27 and TRBJ2-7; perhaps TRBD2 as D (6 bases). This CDR3 has 15 amino acids. V gave up 5 bases and J gave up 4 bases, with 18 bases separating them. In germline, CDR1 is MNHEY, CDR2 SMNVEV (reference sequence).

This chain connects TRBV6-5 to TRBJ2-3; D may be TRBD2 (6 bases). The CDR3 contains 15 residues. Between the trimmed V and J ends, which lost 6 bases and 1 base, there was a span of 14 bases. Germline CDR1 is MNHEY and CDR2 is SVGAGI. The DNA for the CDR3 is TGTGCCAGCAGGACCGGGACTTCACGCACAGATACGCAGTATTTT. Translated, it gives CASRTGTSRTDTQYF.

The J gene is TRBJ2-4, the V gene TRBV10-2, with D unresolved. The CDR3 contains 13 residues. Trimming took off 0 bases at V and 7 bases at J, with 7 bases between the two ends. CDR1 and CDR2 from the germline V gene are WSHSY and SAAADI. The CDR3 loop is CASSESEQNIQYF. For the CDR3, the DNA is TGCGCCAGCAGTGAGTCGGAACAGAACATTCAGTACTTC.

This chain connects TRBV10-3 to TRBJ2-5; D not resolved. Trimming stripped 7 bases from V and 2 bases from J, with 17 bases between. From germline, CDR1 is ENHRY and CDR2 SYGVKD. The CDR3 extends over 15 amino acids. This CDR3 is CAITAGGTQQETQYF. CDR3 nucleotide sequence: TGTGCCATCACCGCAGGTGGAACCCAACAAGAGACCCAGTACTTC.

V is TRBV9 and J is TRBJ2-5; 9 nucleotides match TRBD2. Germline trimming cut 1 base from V and 1 base from J; bases unmatched to any gene: 5. Germline V gives CDR1 SGDLS, CDR2 YYNGEE. The CDR3 is 16 amino acids. The CDR3 DNA sequence: TGTGCCAGCAGCGTACGGGTAGCGGGAGCCCAAGAGACCCAGTACTTC. Its protein is CASSVRVAGAQETQYF.

The gene calls are TRBV4-1 and TRBJ2-7; 8 bases agree with TRBD2. V lost 1 base, J lost 4 bases, and 9 bases stayed unmatched. Germline CDR1 is MGHRA and CDR2 is YSYEKL. The CDR3 loop spans 16 amino acids. CDR3 sequence reads: CASSQVGAGAQYEQYF. The CDR3 nucleotides are TGCGCCAGCAGCCAAGTGGGAGCGGGAGCTCAGTACGAGCAGTACTTC.

The rearrangement joins TRBV6-5 to TRBJ2-1; D possibly corresponds to TRBD2 (7 bases). V was cut by 5 bases and J by 4 bases, with 15 bases left in between. There are 15 residues in the CDR3. Germline V gene data show CDR1 as MNHEY and CDR2 as SVGAGI. The CDR3 region is CASSRGGIDYNEQFF. The CDR3 nucleotides read TGTGCCAGCAGTAGGGGGGGCATTGATTACAATGAGCAGTTCTTC.

This clone was observed a handful of times. V gene TRBV6-1 combines with J gene TRBJ1-1; D remains ambiguous. From germline, CDR1 is MNHNS and CDR2 SASEGT. V was trimmed by 7 bases and J by 0 bases, leaving 9 bases between them. This CDR3 comprises 13 residues. CDR3 protein: CASNVQLNTEAFF. For the CDR3, the DNA is TGTGCCAGCAACGTACAGCTGAACACTGAAGCTTTCTTT.